This TCR beta chain was documented in a study of vaccination and CD4 T cells after COVID-19. Findings and limits, study-wide: Looking at convalescent patients, 304 of their 307 vaccine-specific clones were spike mono-reactive.

CDR3 length: 13 residues. Germline V gives CDR1 DFQATT, CDR2 SNEGSKA (reference sequence). Trimming took off 5 bases at V and 4 bases at J, with 14 bases between the two ends. The sample's treatment: approximately 11-day PBMC culture with coronavirus spike peptide pools or control peptides (ViraFEST assay). An Oncomine TCR Beta short-read assay was used to sequence the DNA from cultured CD4+ T cells. Genomic DNA was extracted from cultured CD4+ T cells. One entry per CDR3 protein results from TCRdb running MiXCR on the PCR reads. The profile shows 15,000 or so distinct CDR3 sequences, 42% of them singletons. As concerns this clonotype: Antigen specificity is unknown.

The sequenced sample was cultured CD4+ T cells from blood. The sequence came from a human donor with COVID-19. The chain uses TRBV20-1 and TRBJ1-2; no definite D call. The CDR3 DNA is TGCAGTGCTCCCGACTCCATAAGCTATGGCTACACCTTC. This translates into CSAPDSISYGYTF.